Shown below are 20 T cell receptor beta chains from a single sample sequenced in a study of T cell responses to AZD1222 COVID-19 vaccine. The assay was immunoSEQ multiplex PCR, and TCRdb's table has in-frame clones only and misses some. Among 150,000 or so clones, about nine tenths were seen once, and the ten largest hold 6.9%. The material sequenced was peripheral blood, taken on day 0 of AZD1222 vaccination. These receptors all come from an adult in good health.

The chain joins TRBV6-5 to TRBJ2-1; 7 nucleotides agree with TRBD2. Per the germline V gene, CDR1 is MNHEY and CDR2 is SVGAGI. The V and J ends lost 2 bases and 0 bases, in that order; junction bases with no gene match: 1. The CDR3 spans 15 residues. This CDR3 reads CASSYASGSYNEQFF. In nucleotides, the CDR3 is TGTGCCAGCAGTTACGCTAGCGGCTCCTACAATGAGCAGTTCTTC.

The V and J genes are TRBV4-2 and TRBJ2-1; 9 nucleotides align to TRBD2. This CDR3 spans 16 amino acids. The germline gives CDR1 LGHNA, CDR2 YNFKEQ. The ends lost 0 bases at V and 5 bases at J; junction bases unmatched: 5. The CDR3 DNA follows: TGTGCCAGCAGCCAAGAGGAGACTAGCGGAGACAATGAGCAGTTCTTC. Protein product: CASSQEETSGDNEQFF.

J is TRBJ2-7 and V is TRBV5-1; 11 nucleotides align to TRBD1. This CDR3 contains 15 residues. The germline CDR1 and CDR2 sequences are SGHRS and YFSETQ. Trimming cost V 4 bases and J 4 bases; bases outside gene matches: 7. The CDR3 nucleotides are TGCGCCAGCAGCCCCGGGACAGGGGGTTCTTACGAGCAGTACTTC. Protein: CASSPGTGGSYEQYF.

The genes are TRBV10-3 and TRBJ2-7; D tentatively fits TRBD1 or TRBD2 (5 bases each). Germline CDR1 is ENHRY and CDR2 is SYGVKD. This CDR3 spans 16 amino acids. The germline V and J ends were trimmed by 5 bases and 2 bases, with 19 bases remaining between them. DNA of the CDR3: TGTGCCATCAGTCAACCCCGGGGCGGAGGCGCCTACGAGCAGTACTTC. Its protein product is CAISQPRGGGAYEQYF.

The rearrangement uses TRBV5-1 and TRBJ1-5; the D gene is possibly TRBD1 (5 bases). V lost 2 bases, J lost 4 bases, and 10 bases lay in between. Germline V gene lookup returns CDR1 SGHRS and CDR2 YFSETQ. There are 14 residues in the CDR3. Here the CDR3 DNA reads TGCGCCAGCAGCTTACGTGGGGGGAATCAGCCCCAGCATTTT. The encoded protein is CASSLRGGNQPQHF.

The genes are TRBV29-1 and TRBJ1-3; possible D gene TRBD1, 5 bases. V lost 4 bases and J 1 base, leaving 11 bases between the germline ends. CDR3 size: 14 residues. Germline CDR1 SQVTM, CDR2 ANQGSEA. The CDR3 sequence: CSVVYGASGNTIYF. The CDR3 nucleotides are TGCAGCGTTGTCTACGGGGCGTCTGGAAACACCATATATTTT.

This clone appeared a single time. The V and J genes are TRBV19 and TRBJ1-2, with D perhaps matching TRBD1 (6 bases). The CDR3 length is 14 residues. In germline, CDR1 is LNHDA, CDR2 SQIVND (reference sequence). The V gene lost 6 bases and the J gene lost 4 bases, with 15 bases spanning the gap. The CDR3 nucleotides read TGTGCCAGTAGAAAAGCAGGGGATGCCTATGGCTACACCTTC. Protein product: CASRKAGDAYGYTF.

The chain combines TRBV19 with TRBJ1-5, with unresolved D. The V gene lost 6 bases and the J gene lost 5 bases, with 8 bases spanning the gap. The germline gives CDR1 LNHDA, CDR2 SQIVND (reference sequence). CDR3 length equals 12 residues. CDR3 residues: CASRVGYQPQHF. In nucleotides, the CDR3 is TGTGCCAGTAGGGTGGGGTATCAGCCCCAGCATTTT. Together with reference TRBV19 and TRBJ1-5, the CDR3 gives the full variable domain: DGGITQSPKYLFRKEGQNVTLSCEQNLNHDAMYWYRQDPGQGLRLIYYSQIVNDFQKGDIAEGYSVSREKKESFPLTVTSAQKNPTAFYLCASRVGYQPQHFGDGTRLSIL.

The table lists this clone with a count of one. This chain joins TRBV3-1 (or the pseudogene TRBV3-2) and TRBJ2-1; perhaps TRBD1 as D (5 bases). Germline assignment: CDR1 LGHDT and CDR2 YNNKEL (reference sequence). This CDR3 spans 14 amino acids. V was clipped by 0 bases and J by 8 bases, with 11 bases between them. For the CDR3, the DNA is TGTGCCAGCAGCCAAGATCCCAGGGTCCATGAGCAGTTCTTC. Translated, it gives CASSQDPRVHEQFF.

The chain links TRBV28 to TRBJ2-1; 7 bases match TRBD2. V shed 3 bases and J 9 bases; nucleotides not matched to a gene: 11. The CDR3 runs 15 residues. Germline V CDR1 and CDR2: MDHEN, SYDVKM. The CDR3 DNA follows: TGTGCCAGCAGTTTGGGGGGGATTTACATCGGTGAGCAGTTCTTC. This encodes CASSLGGIYIGEQFF.

The chain carries TRBV23-1 and TRBJ1-5; TRBD1 is a possible D gene (6 bases). TRBV23-1 is identified as an open reading frame with a role that is uncertain. V lost 1 base and J 0 bases, leaving 13 bases between the germline ends. The CDR3 runs to 17 residues. The CDR3 spells CASSQFGRGYSNQPQHF. DNA for the CDR3: TGCGCCAGCAGTCAATTCGGCAGGGGCTATAGCAATCAGCCCCAGCATTTT.

This rearrangement joins TRBV12-3 or TRBV12-4 to TRBJ1-2, with 7 bases aligning to TRBD1. V lost 5 bases, J lost 5 bases, and 5 bases stayed unmatched. The CDR3 contains 13 residues. The chain's CDR3 is CASSATGQYGYTF. The CDR3 nucleotides read TGTGCCAGCAGTGCGACAGGGCAGTATGGCTACACCTTC.

For this clone: Germline and junction disagree at one end, which may indicate a read error. The chain carries TRBV7-7 and TRBJ2-7; 8 nucleotides line up with TRBD1. The CDR3 totals 13 residues. The germline V gene encodes CDR1 SSHAT and CDR2 FNYEAQ (reference sequence). This chain's CDR3 is CASSVDRVREQYF. CDR3 nucleotide sequence: TGTGCTAGCAGCGTGGACAGGGTCCGGGAGCAGTACTTC.

The CDR3 sequence is CASSLYGQRTEAFF. The CDR3 DNA reads TGTGCCAGCAGTTTATACGGACAGCGCACTGAAGCTTTCTTT. V gene TRBV28 combines with J gene TRBJ1-1, with TRBD1 as a possible D gene (6 bases). The V end was cut by 1 base, the J end by 4 bases, with 10 bases between. This CDR3 spans 14 amino acids. Germline CDR1 and CDR2: MDHEN and SYDVKM.

The rearrangement links TRBV18 to TRBJ1-5, with D maybe TRBD1 (6 bases). Trimming removed 4 bases at V and 3 bases at J, with 13 bases between. The length of the CDR3 is 15 residues. Looked up from germline, CDR1 is KGHSH and CDR2 is LQKENI. CDR3 nucleotides: TGTGCCAGCTCACTGTCACAGGGTGACAATCAGCCCCAGCATTTT. This sequence encodes CASSLSQGDNQPQHF.

Here the CDR3 reads CASSLAPDRVNSPLHF. In nucleotides, the CDR3 is TGTGCCAGCAGCTTAGCCCCGGACAGGGTCAATTCACCCCTCCACTTT. V usage is TRBV7-2 and J usage is TRBJ1-6; 8 bases map to TRBD1. With 0 bases clipped from V and 7 bases from J, the junction kept 5 bases outside the gene matches. CDR1 SGHTA and CDR2 FQGNSA come from the germline V gene. This CDR3 is 16 amino acids long.

The gene calls are TRBV12-5 and TRBJ2-4; 7 positions match TRBD2. The CDR3 runs to 14 residues. J gave up 8 bases and V 7 bases, and 11 bases lay outside the gene matches. Germline V gives CDR1 LGHNT, CDR2 FRNRAP. This CDR3 is CASARSGGRDIQYF. In DNA, the CDR3 is TGTGCTAGTGCCCGTTCCGGAGGGAGGGACATTCAGTACTTC.

The rearrangement joins TRBV28 to TRBJ1-4; unclear D gene. CDR3 length: 11 residues. The germline gives CDR1 MDHEN, CDR2 SYDVKM. V lost 5 bases and J lost 5, with 3 bases in between. The CDR3 sequence is CASSENEKLFF. The CDR3 DNA reads TGTGCCAGCAGTGAAAATGAAAAACTGTTTTTT.

V usage is TRBV29-1 and J usage is TRBJ2-5, with a tentative D call TRBD2 (6 bases). The germline V gene has CDR1 SQVTM and CDR2 ANQGSEA. Trimming removed 8 bases at V and 5 bases at J, with 18 bases between. The CDR3 covers 13 residues. In nucleotides, the CDR3 is TGCAGCCCGTGGAGGACTACGGGGGAGACCCAGTACTTC. This sequence encodes CSPWRTTGETQYF.

The chain combines TRBV30 with TRBJ1-2; no reliable D call. The germline gives CDR1 GTSNPN, CDR2 SVGIG (reference sequence). This CDR3 is built from 16 residues. V was shortened by 0 bases and J by 3 bases, with 17 bases between the two germline ends. CDR3 residues: CAWSVINLRRYYGYTF. In DNA form, the CDR3 reads TGTGCCTGGAGTGTCATCAATCTTAGACGTTACTATGGCTACACCTTC.